These 6 T cell receptor beta chains were all obtained from the same sample, sequenced in a study of technical replicates of blood from a few donors. Profiling relied on immunoSEQ multiplex PCR, and the TCRdb table lists in-frame clones only, not all of them. The table includes some 74,000 clones, 89% detected once. Sequencing was performed on T cells isolated from PBMCs. Receptors were obtained from a human donor in good health.

The gene calls are TRBV7-2 and TRBJ1-5; 10 nucleotides agree with TRBD1. The CDR3 spans 15 residues. Germline V gives CDR1 SGHTA, CDR2 FQGNSA. J lost 3 bases, V lost 3 bases, and 2 bases had no gene match. The CDR3, as DNA: TGTGCCAGCAGCTTGGGACAGGGGATCAATCAGCCCCAGCATTTT. It encodes CASSLGQGINQPQHF. The whole variable domain, remainder taken from reference TRBV7-2 and TRBJ1-5, is GAGVSQSPSNKVTEKGKDVELRCDPISGHTALYWYRQSLGQGLEFLIYFQGNSAPDKSGLPSDRFSAERTGGSVSTLTIQRTQQEDSAVYLCASSLGQGINQPQHFGDGTRLSIL.

This clone was detected only once. The CDR3 reads CASSLSAVTGIYSNQPQHF. CDR3 nucleotide sequence: TGTGCCAGCAGCTTGTCGGCCGTAACAGGGATCTATAGCAATCAGCCCCAGCATTTT. V and J are TRBV5-5 and TRBJ1-5; D might be TRBD1 (6 bases). V lost 1 base to trimming and J lost 0 bases, with 20 bases between them. The CDR3 totals 19 residues. Per germline, CDR1 SGHKS and CDR2 YYEKEE (reference sequence).

The DNA for the CDR3 is TGTGCCAGCTACCCAGCGGGAGCAAATGAGCAGTTCTTC. Protein: CASYPAGANEQFF. The chain employs TRBV5-4 and TRBJ2-1; TRBD2 matches 8 bases. Germline loops: CDR1 SGHNT, CDR2 YYREEE (reference sequence). The junction had 7 bases not matched to a gene; V was cut back by 7 bases and J by 7 bases. The CDR3 contains 13 residues.

The chain is built from TRBV7-9 and TRBJ1-1, with D unresolved. There are 12 residues in the CDR3. The germline gives CDR1 SEHNR, CDR2 FQNEAQ (reference sequence). Deletions cut 9 bases from V and 7 bases from J, with 15 bases between. The CDR3 here is CASTASPIEAFF. The CDR3, as DNA: TGTGCCAGTACAGCCAGTCCCATTGAAGCTTTCTTT.

The rearrangement links TRBV27 to TRBJ1-4; 10 bases match TRBD1. The junction had 8 bases not matched to a gene; V was cut back by 0 bases and J by 7 bases. The CDR3 covers 17 residues. Germline CDR1 reads MNHEY; CDR2 reads SMNVEV (reference sequence). The CDR3 spells CASSLSGVRDRGEKLFF. The CDR3 DNA is TGTGCCAGCAGTTTATCGGGGGTGCGGGACAGGGGTGAAAAACTGTTTTTT.

The V gene is TRBV4-1, the J gene TRBJ1-5; D may be TRBD1 (6 bases). The germline V gene encodes CDR1 MGHRA and CDR2 YSYEKL. V lost 4 bases, J lost 0 bases, and 19 bases lay in between. This CDR3 is 18 amino acids long. CDR3 DNA sequence: TGCGCCAGCAGCCCCACCCCGACAGGACTCCTTAGCAATCAGCCCCAGCATTTT. Amino acids: CASSPTPTGLLSNQPQHF.